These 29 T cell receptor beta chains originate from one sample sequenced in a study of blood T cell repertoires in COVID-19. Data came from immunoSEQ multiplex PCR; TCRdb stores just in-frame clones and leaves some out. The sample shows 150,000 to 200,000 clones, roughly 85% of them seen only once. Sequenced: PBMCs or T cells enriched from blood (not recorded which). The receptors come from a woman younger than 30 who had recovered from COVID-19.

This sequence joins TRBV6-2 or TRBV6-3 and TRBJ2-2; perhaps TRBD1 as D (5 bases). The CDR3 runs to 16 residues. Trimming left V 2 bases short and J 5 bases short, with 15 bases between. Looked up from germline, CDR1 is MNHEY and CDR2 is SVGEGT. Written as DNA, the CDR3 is TGTGCCAGCAGTTACCTAAGCCAGGGATGGACCGGGGAGCTGTTTTTT. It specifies CASSYLSQGWTGELFF.

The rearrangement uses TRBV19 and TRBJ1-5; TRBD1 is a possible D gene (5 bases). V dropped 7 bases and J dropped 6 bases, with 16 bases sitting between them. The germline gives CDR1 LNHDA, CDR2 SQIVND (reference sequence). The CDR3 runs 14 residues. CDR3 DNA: TGTGCCAGTACCTTAAAGGGGTTTGGTCAGCCCCAGCATTTT. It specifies CASTLKGFGQPQHF.

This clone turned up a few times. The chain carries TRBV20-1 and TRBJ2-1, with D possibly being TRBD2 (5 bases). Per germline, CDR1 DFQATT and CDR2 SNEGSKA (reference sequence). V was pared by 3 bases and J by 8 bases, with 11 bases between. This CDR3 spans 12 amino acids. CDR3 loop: CSASSVLHEQFF. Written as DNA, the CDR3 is TGCAGTGCTAGTAGCGTCCTCCATGAGCAGTTCTTC.

The CDR3 coding sequence is TGCGCCAGCAGCCAAGGGACAGGGGAGTCCTACGAGCAGTACTTC. It encodes CASSQGTGESYEQYF. The chain combines TRBV4-3 with TRBJ2-7, with TRBD1 matching over 9 bases. CDR1 is LGHNA and CDR2 is YSLEER in the germline V gene. Trimming at V came to 1 base and at J to 1 base, leaving 2 bases not matched to a gene. The CDR3 runs 15 residues.

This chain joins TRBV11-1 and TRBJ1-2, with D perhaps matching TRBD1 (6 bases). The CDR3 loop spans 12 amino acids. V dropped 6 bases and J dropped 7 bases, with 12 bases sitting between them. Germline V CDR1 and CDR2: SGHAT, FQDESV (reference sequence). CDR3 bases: TGTGCCAGCAGGGGCACAGGGTCTGGCTACACCTTC. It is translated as CASRGTGSGYTF.

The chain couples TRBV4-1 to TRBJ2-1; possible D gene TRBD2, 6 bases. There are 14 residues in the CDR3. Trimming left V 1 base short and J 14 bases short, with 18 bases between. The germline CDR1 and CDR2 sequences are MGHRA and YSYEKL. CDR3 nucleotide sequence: TGCGCCAGCAGCCAAGTTACTAGCCAGGACCGCAAGTTCTTC. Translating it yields CASSQVTSQDRKFF.

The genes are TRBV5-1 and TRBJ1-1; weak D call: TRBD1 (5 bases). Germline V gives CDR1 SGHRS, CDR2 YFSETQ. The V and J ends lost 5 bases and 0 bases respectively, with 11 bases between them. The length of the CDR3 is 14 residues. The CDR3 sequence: CASRGHLMNTEAFF. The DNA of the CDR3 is TGCGCCAGCAGAGGACACCTCATGAACACTGAAGCTTTCTTT.

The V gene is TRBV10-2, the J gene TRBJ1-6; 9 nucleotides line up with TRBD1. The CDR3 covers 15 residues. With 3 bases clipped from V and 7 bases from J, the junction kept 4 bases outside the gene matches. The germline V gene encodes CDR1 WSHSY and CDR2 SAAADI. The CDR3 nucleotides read TGCGCCAGCAGTGAAGGGACAGGGCGAAATTCACCCCTCCACTTT. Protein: CASSEGTGRNSPLHF.

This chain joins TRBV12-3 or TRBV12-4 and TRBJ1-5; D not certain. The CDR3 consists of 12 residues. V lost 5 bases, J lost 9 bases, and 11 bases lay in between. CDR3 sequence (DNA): TGTGCCAGCAGTCTTTCAAGGAGGCCCCAGCATTTT. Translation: CASSLSRRPQHF.

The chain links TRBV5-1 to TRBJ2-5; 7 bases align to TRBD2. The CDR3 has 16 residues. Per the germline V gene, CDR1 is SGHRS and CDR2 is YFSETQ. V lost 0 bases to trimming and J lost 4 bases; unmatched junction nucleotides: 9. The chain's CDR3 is CASSLGDRGEGETQYF. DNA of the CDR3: TGCGCCAGCAGCTTGGGAGATAGAGGGGAGGGAGAGACCCAGTACTTC.

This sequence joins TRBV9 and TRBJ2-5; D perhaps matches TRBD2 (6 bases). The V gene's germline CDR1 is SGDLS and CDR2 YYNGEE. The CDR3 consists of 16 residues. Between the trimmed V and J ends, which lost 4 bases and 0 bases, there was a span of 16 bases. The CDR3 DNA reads TGTGCCAGCAGCTCCTCTGGGGCGGGATACCAAGAGACCCAGTACTTC. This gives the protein CASSSSGAGYQETQYF.

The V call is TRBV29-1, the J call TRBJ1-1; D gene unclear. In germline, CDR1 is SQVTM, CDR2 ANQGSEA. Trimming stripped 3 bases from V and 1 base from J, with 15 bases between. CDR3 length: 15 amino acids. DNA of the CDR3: TGCAGCGTTGATGGTCTGAGACACACGAACACTGAAGCTTTCTTT. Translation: CSVDGLRHTNTEAFF.

The CDR3 spells CASSLAGLAGTGELFF. CDR3 DNA sequence: TGTGCCAGCAGCTTGGCCGGACTAGCGGGCACCGGGGAGCTGTTTTTT. This chain connects TRBV5-4 to TRBJ2-2; 11 nucleotides agree with TRBD2. V lost 0 bases, J lost 4 bases, and 2 bases stayed unmatched. Germline V gene lookup returns CDR1 SGHNT and CDR2 YYREEE (reference sequence). The CDR3 spans 16 residues. Combining the CDR3 with reference TRBV5-4 and TRBJ2-2 gives the whole variable domain ETGVTQSPTHLIKTRGQQVTLRCSSQSGHNTVSWYQQALGQGPQFIFQYYREEENGRGNFPPRFSGLQFPNYSSELNVNALELDDSALYLCASSLAGLAGTGELFFGEGSRLTVL.

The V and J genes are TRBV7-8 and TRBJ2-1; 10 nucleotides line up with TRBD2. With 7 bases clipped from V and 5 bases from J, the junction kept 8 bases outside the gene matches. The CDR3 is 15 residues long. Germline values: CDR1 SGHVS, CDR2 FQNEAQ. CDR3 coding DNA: TGTGCCAGCACCATGGGACTAGCGCTAGACAATGAGCAGTTCTTC. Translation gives CASTMGLALDNEQFF.

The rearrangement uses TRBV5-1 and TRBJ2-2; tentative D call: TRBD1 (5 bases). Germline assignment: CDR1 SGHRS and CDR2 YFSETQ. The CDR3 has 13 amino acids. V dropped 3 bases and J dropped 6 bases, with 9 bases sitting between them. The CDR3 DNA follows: TGCGCCAGCAGCTCGGACAACTCCGGGGAGCTGTTTTTT. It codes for CASSSDNSGELFF.

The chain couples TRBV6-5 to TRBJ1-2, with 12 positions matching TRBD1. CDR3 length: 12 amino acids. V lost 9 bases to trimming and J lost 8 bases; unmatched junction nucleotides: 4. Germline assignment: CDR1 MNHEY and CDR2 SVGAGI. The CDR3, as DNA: TGTGCCAGGGGGACAGGGGGCCAGGGCTACACCTTC. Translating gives CARGTGGQGYTF.

CDR3 sequence: CASSLWDLTRTGVNEQFF. The DNA for the CDR3 is TGTGCCAGCAGCTTATGGGATCTAACCCGGACAGGGGTCAATGAGCAGTTCTTC. The chain carries TRBV11-2 and TRBJ2-1, with TRBD1 matching over 9 bases. Trimming at V came to 2 bases and at J to 6 bases, leaving 14 bases not matched to a gene. The CDR3 has 18 residues. The germline V gene encodes CDR1 SGHAT and CDR2 FQNNGV. Supplemented by reference TRBV11-2 and TRBJ2-1, the full variable domain reads EAGVAQSPRYKIIEKRQSVAFWCNPISGHATLYWYQQILGQGPKLLIQFQNNGVVDDSQLPKDRFSAERLKGVDSTLKIQPAKLEDSAVYLCASSLWDLTRTGVNEQFFGPGTRLTVL.

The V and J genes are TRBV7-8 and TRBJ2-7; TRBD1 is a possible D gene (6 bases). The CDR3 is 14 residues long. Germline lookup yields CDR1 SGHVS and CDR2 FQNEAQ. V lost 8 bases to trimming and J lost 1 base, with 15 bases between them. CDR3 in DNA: TGTGCCAGCGGCCTCGGGACATTTTCCTACGAGCAGTACTTC. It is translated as CASGLGTFSYEQYF.

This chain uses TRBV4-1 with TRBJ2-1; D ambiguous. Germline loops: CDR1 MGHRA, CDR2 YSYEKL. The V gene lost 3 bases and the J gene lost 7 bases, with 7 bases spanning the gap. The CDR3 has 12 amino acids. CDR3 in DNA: TGCGCCAGCAGCCACAAACTAAATGAGCAGTTCTTC. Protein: CASSHKLNEQFF.

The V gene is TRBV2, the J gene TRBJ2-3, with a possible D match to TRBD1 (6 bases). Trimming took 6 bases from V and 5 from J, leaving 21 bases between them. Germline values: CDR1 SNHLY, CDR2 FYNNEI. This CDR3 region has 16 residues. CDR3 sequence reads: CASSLQGQLGVDTQYF. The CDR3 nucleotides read TGTGCCAGCAGCCTCCAGGGACAATTAGGGGTAGATACGCAGTATTTT.

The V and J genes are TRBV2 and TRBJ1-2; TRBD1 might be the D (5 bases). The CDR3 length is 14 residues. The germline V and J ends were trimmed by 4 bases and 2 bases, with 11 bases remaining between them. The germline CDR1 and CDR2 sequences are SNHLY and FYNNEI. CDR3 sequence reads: CASSAGLGNYGYTF. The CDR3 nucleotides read TGTGCCAGCAGTGCGGGACTGGGAAACTATGGCTACACCTTC.

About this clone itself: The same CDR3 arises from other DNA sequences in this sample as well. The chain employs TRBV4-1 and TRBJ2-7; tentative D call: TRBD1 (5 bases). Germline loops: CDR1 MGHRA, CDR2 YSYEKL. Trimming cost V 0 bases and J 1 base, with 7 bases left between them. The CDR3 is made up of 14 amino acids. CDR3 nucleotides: TGCGCCAGCAGCCAAGATAGGGGATCCTACGAGCAGTACTTC. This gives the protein CASSQDRGSYEQYF.

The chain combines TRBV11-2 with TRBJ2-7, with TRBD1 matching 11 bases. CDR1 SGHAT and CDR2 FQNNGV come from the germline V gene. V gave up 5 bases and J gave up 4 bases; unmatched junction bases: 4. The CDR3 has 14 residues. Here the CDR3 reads CASSPGQGGYEQYF. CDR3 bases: TGTGCCAGCAGCCCGGGACAGGGGGGGTACGAGCAGTACTTC.

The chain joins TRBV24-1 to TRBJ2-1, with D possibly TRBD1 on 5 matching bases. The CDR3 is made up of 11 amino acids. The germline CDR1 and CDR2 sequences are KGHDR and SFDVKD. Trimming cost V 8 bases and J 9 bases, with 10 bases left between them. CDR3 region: CATTGYGEQFF. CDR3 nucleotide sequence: TGTGCCACCACAGGGTATGGTGAGCAGTTCTTC.

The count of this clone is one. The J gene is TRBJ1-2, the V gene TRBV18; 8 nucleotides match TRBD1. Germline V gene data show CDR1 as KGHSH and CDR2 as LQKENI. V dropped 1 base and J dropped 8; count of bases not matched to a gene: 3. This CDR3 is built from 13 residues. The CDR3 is CASSPRQGIGYTF. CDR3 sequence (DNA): TGTGCCAGCTCACCACGACAGGGGATCGGCTACACCTTC.

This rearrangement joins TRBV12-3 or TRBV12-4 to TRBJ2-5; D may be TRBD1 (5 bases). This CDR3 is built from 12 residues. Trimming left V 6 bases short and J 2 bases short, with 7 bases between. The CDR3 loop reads CASSKGQETQYF. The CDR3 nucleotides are TGTGCCAGCAGCAAGGGGCAAGAGACCCAGTACTTC.

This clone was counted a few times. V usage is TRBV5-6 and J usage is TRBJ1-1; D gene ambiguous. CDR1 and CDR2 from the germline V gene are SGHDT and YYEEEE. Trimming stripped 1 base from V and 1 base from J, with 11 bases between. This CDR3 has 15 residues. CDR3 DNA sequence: TGTGCCAGCAGCTTGTCCCCGGAGGGGAACACTGAAGCTTTCTTT. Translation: CASSLSPEGNTEAFF.

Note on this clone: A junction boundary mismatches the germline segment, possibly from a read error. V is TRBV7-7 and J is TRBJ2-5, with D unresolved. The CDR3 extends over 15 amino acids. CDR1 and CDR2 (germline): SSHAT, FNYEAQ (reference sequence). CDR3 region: CASSLSLAVGETQYF. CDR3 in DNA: TGTGCTAGCAGCTTAAGTTTGGCAGTCGGGGAGACCCAGTACTTC.

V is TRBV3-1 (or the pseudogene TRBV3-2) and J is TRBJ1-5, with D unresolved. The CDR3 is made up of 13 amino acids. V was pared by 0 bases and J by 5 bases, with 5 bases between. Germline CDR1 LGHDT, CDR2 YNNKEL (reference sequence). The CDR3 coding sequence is TGTGCCAGCAGCCAAGATCGGTATCAGCCCCAGCATTTT. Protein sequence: CASSQDRYQPQHF.